These 17 T cell receptor beta chains were all obtained from the same sample, sequenced in a study of control samples from healthy donors and cancer patients. Sequenced by immunoSEQ multiplex PCR; TCRdb stores in-frame clones only, minus some. The table includes roughly 130,000 clones, around 90% detected once. Specimen: blood. All receptors come from a man in his late teens or twenties in good health.

The chain combines TRBV9 with TRBJ2-1; 7 bases are shared with TRBD2. V lost 7 bases to trimming and J lost 5 bases; unmatched junction nucleotides: 9. CDR3 length: 14 amino acids. CDR1 and CDR2 from the germline V gene are SGDLS and YYNGEE. CDR3 residues: CASAKRDGNNEQFF. DNA of the CDR3: TGTGCCAGCGCGAAGCGGGACGGGAACAATGAGCAGTTCTTC.

The chain combines TRBV7-3 with TRBJ2-3, with D possibly TRBD1 on 5 matching bases. The CDR3 contains 15 residues. Trimming left V 2 bases short and J 1 base short, with 10 bases between. Germline V gives CDR1 SGHTA, CDR2 FQGTGA. CDR3 protein: CASSLGASRTDTQYF. The CDR3 DNA reads TGTGCCAGCAGCTTAGGGGCTAGTCGCACAGATACGCAGTATTTT.

This rearrangement joins TRBV28 to TRBJ1-1; TRBD1 agrees at 10 bases. The V gene end was trimmed by 5 bases and the J gene end by 2 bases; junction bases not matched to a gene: 8. Germline lookup yields CDR1 MDHEN and CDR2 SYDVKM. The CDR3 length is 16 residues. The CDR3 region is CASSTRDRGTNTEAFF. The CDR3 DNA reads as TGTGCCAGCAGTACCCGGGACAGGGGTACCAACACTGAAGCTTTCTTT. Together with reference TRBV28 and TRBJ1-1, the CDR3 gives the full variable domain: DVKVTQSSRYLVKRTGEKVFLECVQDMDHENMFWYRQDPGLGLRLIYFSYDVKMKEKGDIPEGYSVSREKKERFSLILESASTNQTSMYLCASSTRDRGTNTEAFFGQGTRLTVV.

This chain joins TRBV6-6 and TRBJ1-4, with no clear D. The CDR3 consists of 10 residues. The V gene's germline CDR1 is MNHNY and CDR2 SVGAGI (reference sequence). V lost 6 bases to trimming and J lost 8 bases, with 4 bases between them. Here the CDR3 DNA reads TGTGCCAGCAGGGCGGAAAAACTGTTTTTT. This codes for CASRAEKLFF.

V and J are TRBV5-1 and TRBJ2-7; 7 bases agree with TRBD1. CDR1 and CDR2 (germline): SGHRS, YFSETQ. Trimming removed 0 bases from V and 2 bases from J; junction bases left unmatched: 2. This CDR3 comprises 14 residues. The CDR3 sequence: CASSLGDRPYEQYF. The CDR3 bases are TGCGCCAGCAGCTTGGGGGACAGACCCTACGAGCAGTACTTC.

The chain combines TRBV29-1 with TRBJ1-5; 8 bases are shared with TRBD1. After removal of 6 bases from V and 0 bases from J, the junction contained 1 base not matched to a gene. CDR1 and CDR2 from the germline V gene are SQVTM and ANQGSEA. The CDR3 spans 13 residues. The CDR3 DNA reads as TGCAGCGTGGGACAGGATAGCAATCAGCCCCAGCATTTT. Its protein is CSVGQDSNQPQHF. The full variable domain, with the rest looked up from reference TRBV29-1 and TRBJ1-5, is SAVISQKPSRDICQRGTSLTIQCQVDSQVTMMFWYRQQPGQSLTLIATANQGSEATYESGFVIDKFPISRPNLTFSTLTVSNMSPEDSSIYLCSVGQDSNQPQHFGDGTRLSIL.

The V call is TRBV5-5, the J call TRBJ1-1; no clear D. The germline V gene has CDR1 SGHKS and CDR2 YYEKEE (reference sequence). V shed 6 bases and J shed 1 base, with 13 bases lying between them. The CDR3 sequence is 14 residues long. The CDR3 DNA reads as TGTGCCAGCATCCAGGTACCCCCGAACACTGAAGCTTTCTTT. Its protein product is CASIQVPPNTEAFF.

Notes on this clone: Relative to the germline gene, one junction end is altered; a read error may explain this. V is TRBV3-1 (or the pseudogene TRBV3-2) and J is TRBJ2-1; weak D call: TRBD2 (6 bases). Germline values: CDR1 LGHDT, CDR2 YNNKEL (reference sequence). This CDR3 spans 14 amino acids. The CDR3 region is CASSHGSPYNEQFF. For the CDR3, the DNA is TGTGCCAGCAGCCACGGGAGCCCCTATAATGAGCAGTTCTTC.

The rearrangement uses TRBV29-1 and TRBJ2-1; tentatively, D is TRBD1 or TRBD2 (5 bases each). The V end was cut by 8 bases, the J end by 0 bases, with 11 bases between. Germline V lookup: CDR1 SQVTM, CDR2 ANQGSEA. This CDR3 is 13 amino acids long. In DNA form, the CDR3 reads TGCAGCTCGGGACGGTTCTCCTACAATGAGCAGTTCTTC. Its protein is CSSGRFSYNEQFF.

The genes are TRBV4-2 and TRBJ1-1; 8 bases map to TRBD1. Trimming took 1 base from V and 8 from J; bases not matched to a gene: 9. Germline CDR1 and CDR2: LGHNA and YNFKEQ. The CDR3 has 15 residues. The CDR3 reads CASSQGEGTGAEAFF. The CDR3 DNA is TGTGCCAGCAGCCAAGGCGAAGGGACAGGTGCAGAAGCTTTCTTT.

The chain employs TRBV4-1 and TRBJ2-7, with a weak D call TRBD2 (5 bases). Germline V gene lookup returns CDR1 MGHRA and CDR2 YSYEKL. V was shortened by 1 base and J by 6 bases, with 10 bases between the two germline ends. The CDR3 has 13 residues. The CDR3 here is CASSQGLAGEQYV. Written as DNA, the CDR3 is TGCGCCAGCAGCCAAGGCCTAGCAGGCGAGCAGTACGTC.

The V gene is TRBV4-1, the J gene TRBJ1-2; tentative D call: TRBD1 (6 bases). V dropped 1 base and J dropped 4 bases, with 13 bases sitting between them. Germline V lookup: CDR1 MGHRA, CDR2 YSYEKL. The CDR3 is 15 residues long. The CDR3 spells CASSQGTDTVYGYTF. CDR3 sequence (DNA): TGCGCCAGCAGCCAAGGGACAGACACAGTCTATGGCTACACCTTC.

Here the CDR3 reads CASSLKGLAAYEQYV. The DNA for the CDR3 is TGTGCCAGCAGCTTGAAGGGACTAGCGGCGTACGAGCAGTACGTC. This chain connects TRBV5-6 to TRBJ2-7; TRBD2 matches 11 bases. There are 15 residues in the CDR3. Losses at the gene ends were 1 base for V and 4 bases for J; bases not matched to a gene: 4. Germline-derived CDR1 and CDR2 are SGHDT and YYEEEE.

This chain links TRBV5-4 with TRBJ2-1; unclear D gene. The CDR3 is 18 residues long. The germline gives CDR1 SGHNT, CDR2 YYREEE (reference sequence). Trimming cost V 4 bases and J 2 bases, with 22 bases left between them. The CDR3: CASSQKLDPPSAYNEQFF. CDR3 nucleotides: TGTGCCAGCAGCCAGAAACTCGACCCGCCCTCGGCCTACAATGAGCAGTTCTTC.

The rearrangement joins TRBV30 to TRBJ2-5, with 13 bases fitting TRBD2. This CDR3 region has 16 residues. CDR1 and CDR2 (germline): GTSNPN, SVGIG (reference sequence). V lost 2 bases, J lost 5 bases, and 8 bases stayed unmatched. CDR3 nucleotide sequence: TGTGCCTGGAGTATCGGGACTAGCGGGGCCATGGAGACCCAGTACTTC. Protein: CAWSIGTSGAMETQYF.

This clone was seen a single time. The rearrangement uses TRBV11-2 and TRBJ2-1; no firm D call. This CDR3 comprises 12 residues. From germline, CDR1 is SGHAT and CDR2 FQNNGV. The V gene lost 4 bases and the J gene lost 4 bases, with 5 bases spanning the gap. The CDR3 region is CASSWGYNEQFF. CDR3 nucleotide sequence: TGTGCCAGCAGCTGGGGTTACAATGAGCAGTTCTTC. Based on the CDR3 plus reference TRBV11-2 and TRBJ2-1, the full variable domain is EAGVAQSPRYKIIEKRQSVAFWCNPISGHATLYWYQQILGQGPKLLIQFQNNGVVDDSQLPKDRFSAERLKGVDSTLKIQPAKLEDSAVYLCASSWGYNEQFFGPGTRLTVL.

The genes are TRBV7-6 and TRBJ1-4; D is perhaps TRBD1 (5 bases). The CDR3 has 15 residues. V shed 5 bases and J shed 7 bases, with 17 bases lying between them. Germline CDR1 SGHVS, CDR2 FNYEAQ. The CDR3: CASSPGGRVAEKLFF. CDR3 sequence (DNA): TGTGCCAGCAGCCCCGGAGGCAGGGTTGCTGAAAAACTGTTTTTT.